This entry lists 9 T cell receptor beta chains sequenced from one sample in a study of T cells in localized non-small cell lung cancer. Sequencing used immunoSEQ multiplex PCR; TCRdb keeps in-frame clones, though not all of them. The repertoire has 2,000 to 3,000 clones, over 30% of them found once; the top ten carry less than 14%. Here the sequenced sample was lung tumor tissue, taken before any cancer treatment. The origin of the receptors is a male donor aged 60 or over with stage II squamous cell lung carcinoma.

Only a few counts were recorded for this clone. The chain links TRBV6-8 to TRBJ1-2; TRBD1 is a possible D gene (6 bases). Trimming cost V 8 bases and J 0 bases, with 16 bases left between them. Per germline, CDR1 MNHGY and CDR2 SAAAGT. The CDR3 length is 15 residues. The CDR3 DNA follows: TGTGCCAGCCGGTTTGGGGGCCTGGCTAACTATGGCTACACCTTC. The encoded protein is CASRFGGLANYGYTF.

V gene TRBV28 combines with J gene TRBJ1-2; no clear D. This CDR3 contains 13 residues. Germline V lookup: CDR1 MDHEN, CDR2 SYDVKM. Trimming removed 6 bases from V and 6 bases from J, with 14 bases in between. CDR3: CASRVDGDHGYTF. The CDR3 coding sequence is TGTGCCAGCAGGGTCGACGGCGACCATGGCTACACCTTC.

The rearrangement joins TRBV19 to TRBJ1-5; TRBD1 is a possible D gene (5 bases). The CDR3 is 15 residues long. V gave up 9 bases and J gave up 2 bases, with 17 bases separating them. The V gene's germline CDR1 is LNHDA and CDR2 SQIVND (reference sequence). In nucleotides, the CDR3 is TGTGCCAGCCATCTTAGGGGAGGCGGCAATCAGCCCCAGCATTTT. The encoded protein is CASHLRGGGNQPQHF.

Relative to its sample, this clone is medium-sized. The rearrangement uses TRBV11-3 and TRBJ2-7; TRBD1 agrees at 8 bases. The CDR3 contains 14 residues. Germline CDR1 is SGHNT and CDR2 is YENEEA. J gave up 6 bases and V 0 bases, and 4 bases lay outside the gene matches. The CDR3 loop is CASSLDDRGSEQYF. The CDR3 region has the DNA TGTGCCAGCAGCTTAGACGACAGGGGAAGCGAGCAGTACTTC.

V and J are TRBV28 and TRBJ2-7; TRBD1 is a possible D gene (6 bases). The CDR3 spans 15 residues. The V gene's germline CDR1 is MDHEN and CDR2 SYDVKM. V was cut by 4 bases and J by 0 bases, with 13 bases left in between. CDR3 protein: CASSYPLGASYEQYF. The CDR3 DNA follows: TGTGCCAGCAGTTACCCACTGGGGGCCTCCTACGAGCAGTACTTC.

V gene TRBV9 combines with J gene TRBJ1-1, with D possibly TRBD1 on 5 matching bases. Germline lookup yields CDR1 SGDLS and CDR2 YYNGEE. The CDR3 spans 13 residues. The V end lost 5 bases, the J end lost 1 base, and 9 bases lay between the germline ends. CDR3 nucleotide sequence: TGTGCCAGCAGTAGACAGCCGAACACTGAAGCTTTCTTT. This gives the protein CASSRQPNTEAFF.

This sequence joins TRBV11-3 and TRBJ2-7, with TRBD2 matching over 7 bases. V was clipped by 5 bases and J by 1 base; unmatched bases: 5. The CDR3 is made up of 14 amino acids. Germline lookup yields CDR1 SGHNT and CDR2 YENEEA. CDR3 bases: TGTGCCAGCAGCCAACCGGGACTATCCTACGAGCAGTACTTC. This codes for CASSQPGLSYEQYF.

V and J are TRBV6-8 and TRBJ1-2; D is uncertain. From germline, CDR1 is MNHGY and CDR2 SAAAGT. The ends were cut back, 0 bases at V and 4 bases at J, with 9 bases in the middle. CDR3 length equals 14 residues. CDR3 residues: CASSYSGRSYGYTF. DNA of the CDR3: TGTGCCAGCAGTTACTCTGGCCGCTCCTATGGCTACACCTTC.

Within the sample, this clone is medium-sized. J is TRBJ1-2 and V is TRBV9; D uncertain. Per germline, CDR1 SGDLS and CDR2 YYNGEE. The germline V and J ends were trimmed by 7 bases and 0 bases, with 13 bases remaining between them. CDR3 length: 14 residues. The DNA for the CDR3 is TGTGCCAGCTTCCGAGACCTACCTAACTATGGCTACACCTTC. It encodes CASFRDLPNYGYTF.